The rows below give T cell receptor beta chains drawn from one sample of a study of control samples from healthy donors and cancer patients. Only in-frame clones appear in the TCRdb table, and some are missing; sequencing was by immunoSEQ multiplex PCR. The data hold about 190,000 clones, with roughly nine tenths observed a single time. What was sequenced was blood. These receptors originate from a young man in good health. Both conserved end residues are part of each CDR3. The order of the fields is J gene, V gene, CDR3 protein.

j_gene: TRBJ1-5; v_gene: TRBV15; CDR3aa: CATSRVRTGGVQPQHF
j_gene: TRBJ1-6; v_gene: TRBV3-1/TRBV3-2; CDR3aa: CASSQGGSPLHF
j_gene: TRBJ2-7; v_gene: TRBV29-1; CDR3aa: CSAGQGKEQYF
j_gene: TRBJ1-6; v_gene: TRBV19; CDR3aa: CASSIGDSLNSPLHF
j_gene: TRBJ2-7; v_gene: TRBV6-1; CDR3aa: CASSEGWGGTYEQYF
j_gene: TRBJ1-1; v_gene: TRBV5-5; CDR3aa: CASSLETATRSTEAFF
j_gene: TRBJ2-3; v_gene: TRBV30; CDR3aa: CAWVGSSTDTQYF
j_gene: TRBJ2-3; v_gene: TRBV9; CDR3aa: CASSPRERDRGTDTQYF
j_gene: TRBJ1-3; v_gene: TRBV11-2; CDR3aa: CASSLGVAGNTIYF
j_gene: TRBJ2-7; v_gene: TRBV5-1; CDR3aa: CASAGAVVNEQYF
j_gene: TRBJ1-2; v_gene: TRBV3-1/TRBV3-2; CDR3aa: CASSQGFNYGYTF
j_gene: TRBJ2-6; v_gene: TRBV30; CDR3aa: CAWRSAGANVLTF
j_gene: TRBJ1-6; v_gene: TRBV12-3/TRBV12-4; CDR3aa: CASSLGQGSPLHF
j_gene: TRBJ1-2; v_gene: TRBV7-9; CDR3aa: CASSLGGGPSGYTF